This T cell receptor (beta chain) was found in a study of blood T cell repertoires in COVID-19. About the research overall: Sites across the United States, Italy and Spain contributed samples from acute and convalescent COVID-19. Nucleic acid was either cDNA or gDNA, and it came from T cells, B-cell-depleted T cells, or PBMCs.

As handled by the study authors: Estimates of nucleated cell counts were drawn from the amplification of reference gene primers. Clones were sequenced by immunoSEQ multiplex PCR, and TCRdb holds only the in-frame ones, with some missing. That table gives V, J and clone size, and the DNA gave D and trimming. The sample has roughly 200,000 clones; roughly 80% are singletons. V lost 5 bases and J lost 5; bases outside the gene matches: 3. This CDR3 contains 12 residues. CDR1 is KGHSH, CDR2 LQKENI, per germline. Sequencing input: peripheral blood. The rearrangement links TRBV18 to TRBJ2-7; TRBD1 agrees at 7 bases. The sequence came from a woman of 80 years or more with acute or convalescent COVID-19. The CDR3 loop is CASSFQGDEQYF. CDR3 in DNA: TGTGCCAGCTCATTCCAGGGGGACGAGCAGTACTTC.